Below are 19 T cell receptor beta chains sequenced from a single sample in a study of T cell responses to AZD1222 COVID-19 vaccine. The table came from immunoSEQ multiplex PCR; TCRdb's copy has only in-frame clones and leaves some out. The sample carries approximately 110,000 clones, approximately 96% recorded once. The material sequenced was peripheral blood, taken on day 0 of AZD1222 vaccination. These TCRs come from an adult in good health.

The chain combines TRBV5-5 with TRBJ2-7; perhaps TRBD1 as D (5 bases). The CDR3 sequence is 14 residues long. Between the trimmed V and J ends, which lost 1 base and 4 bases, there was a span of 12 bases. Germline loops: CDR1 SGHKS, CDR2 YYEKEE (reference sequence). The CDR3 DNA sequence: TGTGCCAGCAGCTTGTTGGCCAGGGCGTACGAGCAGTACTTC. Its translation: CASSLLARAYEQYF.

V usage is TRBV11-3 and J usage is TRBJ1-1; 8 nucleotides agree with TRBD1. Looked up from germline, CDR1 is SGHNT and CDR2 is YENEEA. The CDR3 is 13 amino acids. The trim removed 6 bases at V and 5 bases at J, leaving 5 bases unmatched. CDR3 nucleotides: TGTGCCAGCAGACCGGACAGGGTGACTGAAGCTTTCTTT. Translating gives CASRPDRVTEAFF.

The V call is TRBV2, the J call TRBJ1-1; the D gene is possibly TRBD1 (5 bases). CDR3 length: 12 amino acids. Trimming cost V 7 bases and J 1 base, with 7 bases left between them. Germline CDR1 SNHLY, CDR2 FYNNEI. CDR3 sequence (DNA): TGTGCCAGCACCACAGGGAACACTGAAGCTTTCTTT. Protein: CASTTGNTEAFF.

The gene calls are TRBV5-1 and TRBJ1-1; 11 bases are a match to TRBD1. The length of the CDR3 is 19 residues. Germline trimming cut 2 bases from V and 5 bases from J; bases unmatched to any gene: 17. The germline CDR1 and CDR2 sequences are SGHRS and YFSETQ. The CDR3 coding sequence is TGCGCCAGCAGCTTCGGAACCGGGACAGGGGGGTCTGGTCCGACTGAAGCTTTCTTT. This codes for CASSFGTGTGGSGPTEAFF. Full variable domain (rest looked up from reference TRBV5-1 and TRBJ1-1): KAGVTQTPRYLIKTRGQQVTLSCSPISGHRSVSWYQQTPGQGLQFLFEYFSETQRNKGNFPGRFSGRQFSNSRSEMNVSTLELGDSALYLCASSFGTGTGGSGPTEAFFGQGTRLTVV.

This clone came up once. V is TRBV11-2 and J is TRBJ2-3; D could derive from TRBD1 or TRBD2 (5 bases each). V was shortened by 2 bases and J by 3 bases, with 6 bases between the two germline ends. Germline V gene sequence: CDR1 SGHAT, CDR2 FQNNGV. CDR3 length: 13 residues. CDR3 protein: CASSLWGTDTQYF. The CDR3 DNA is TGTGCCAGCAGCTTATGGGGGACAGATACGCAGTATTTT.

CDR3 residues: CASSWRGTAPYEQYF. CDR3 DNA: TGTGCCAGCAGTTGGCGGGGGACGGCCCCTTACGAGCAGTACTTC. The chain is built from TRBV6-2 or TRBV6-3 and TRBJ2-7, with TRBD2 identical over 7 bases. Germline V gene data show CDR1 as MNHEY and CDR2 as SVGEGT. With V trimmed by 4 bases and J by 4 bases, 10 bases remained unmatched. CDR3 length equals 15 residues.

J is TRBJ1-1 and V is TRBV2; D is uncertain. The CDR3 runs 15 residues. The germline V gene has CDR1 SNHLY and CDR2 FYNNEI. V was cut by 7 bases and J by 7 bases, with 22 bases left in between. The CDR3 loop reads CASTSEGRRNNEAFF. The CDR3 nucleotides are TGTGCCAGCACCTCGGAAGGGCGACGGAATAATGAAGCTTTCTTT.

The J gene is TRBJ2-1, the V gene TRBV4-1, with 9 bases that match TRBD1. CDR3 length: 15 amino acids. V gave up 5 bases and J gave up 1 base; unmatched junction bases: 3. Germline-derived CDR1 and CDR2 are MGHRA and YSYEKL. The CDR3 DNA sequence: TGCGCCAGCAGCGTGACAGGGGGGTCCTACAATGAGCAGTTCTTC. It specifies CASSVTGGSYNEQFF.

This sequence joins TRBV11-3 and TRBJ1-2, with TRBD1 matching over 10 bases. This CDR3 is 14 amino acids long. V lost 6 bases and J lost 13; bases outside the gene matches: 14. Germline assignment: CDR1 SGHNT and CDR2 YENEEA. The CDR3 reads CASREQPGQGPCTF. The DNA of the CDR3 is TGTGCCAGCAGGGAACAACCGGGACAGGGGCCCTGCACCTTC.

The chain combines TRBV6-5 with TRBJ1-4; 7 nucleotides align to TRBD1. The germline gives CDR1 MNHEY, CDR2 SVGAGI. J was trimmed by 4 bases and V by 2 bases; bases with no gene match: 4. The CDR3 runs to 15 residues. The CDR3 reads CASSYPGQNNEKLFF. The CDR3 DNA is TGTGCCAGCAGTTACCCGGGACAGAATAATGAAAAACTGTTTTTT.

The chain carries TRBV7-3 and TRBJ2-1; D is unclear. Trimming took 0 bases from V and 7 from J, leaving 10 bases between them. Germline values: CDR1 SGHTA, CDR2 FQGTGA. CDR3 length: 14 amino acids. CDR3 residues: CASSLTGSANEQFF. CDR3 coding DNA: TGTGCCAGCAGCTTAACGGGATCGGCGAATGAGCAGTTCTTC.

CDR3: CSVRGQANYGYTF. The CDR3 DNA reads as TGCAGCGTCCGGGGTCAGGCTAACTATGGCTACACCTTC. This chain uses TRBV29-1 with TRBJ1-2; D is ambiguous. This CDR3 is built from 13 residues. The germline V gene encodes CDR1 SQVTM and CDR2 ANQGSEA. Trimming cost V 6 bases and J 0 bases, with 11 bases left between them.

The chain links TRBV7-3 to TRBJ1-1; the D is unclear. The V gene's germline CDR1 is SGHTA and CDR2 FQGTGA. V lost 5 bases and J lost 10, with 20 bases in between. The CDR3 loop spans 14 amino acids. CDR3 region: CASSPGQAQPPAFF. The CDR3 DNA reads TGTGCCAGCAGCCCAGGCCAGGCCCAACCCCCAGCTTTCTTT.

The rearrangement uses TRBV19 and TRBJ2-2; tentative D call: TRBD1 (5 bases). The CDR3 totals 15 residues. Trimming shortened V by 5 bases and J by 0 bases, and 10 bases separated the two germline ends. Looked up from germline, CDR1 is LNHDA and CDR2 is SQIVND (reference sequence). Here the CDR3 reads CASSPPDTNTGELFF. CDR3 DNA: TGTGCCAGTAGTCCCCCGGACACGAACACCGGGGAGCTGTTTTTT. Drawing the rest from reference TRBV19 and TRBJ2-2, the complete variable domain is DGGITQSPKYLFRKEGQNVTLSCEQNLNHDAMYWYRQDPGQGLRLIYYSQIVNDFQKGDIAEGYSVSREKKESFPLTVTSAQKNPTAFYLCASSPPDTNTGELFFGEGSRLTVL.

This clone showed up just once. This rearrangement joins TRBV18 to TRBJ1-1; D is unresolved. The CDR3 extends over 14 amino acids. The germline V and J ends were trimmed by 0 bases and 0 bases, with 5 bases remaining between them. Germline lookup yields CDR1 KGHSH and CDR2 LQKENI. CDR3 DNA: TGTGCCAGCTCACCACCCCAGATGAACACTGAAGCTTTCTTT. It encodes CASSPPQMNTEAFF. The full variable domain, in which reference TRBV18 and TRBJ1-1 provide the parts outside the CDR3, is NAGVMQNPRHLVRRRGQEARLRCSPMKGHSHVYWYRQLPEEGLKFMVYLQKENIIDESGMPKERFSAEFPKEGPSILRIQQVVRGDSAAYFCASSPPQMNTEAFFGQGTRLTVV.

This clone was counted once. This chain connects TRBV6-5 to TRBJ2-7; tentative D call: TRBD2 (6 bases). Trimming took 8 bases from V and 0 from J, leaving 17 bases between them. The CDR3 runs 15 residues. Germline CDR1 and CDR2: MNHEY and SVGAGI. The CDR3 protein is CASLGTGSSSYEQYF. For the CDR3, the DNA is TGTGCCAGCCTGGGGACCGGGAGTAGCTCCTACGAGCAGTACTTC.

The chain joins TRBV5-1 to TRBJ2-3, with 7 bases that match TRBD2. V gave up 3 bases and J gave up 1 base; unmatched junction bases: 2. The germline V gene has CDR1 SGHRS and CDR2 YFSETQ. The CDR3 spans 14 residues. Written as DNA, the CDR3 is TGCGCCAGCAGCTATACTAGCGGCACAGATACGCAGTATTTT. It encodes CASSYTSGTDTQYF.

The CDR3 DNA reads as TGTGCCAGCAGTTTCCCCAGGGGGACAGTTTACATGAACACTGAAGCTTTCTTT. Its protein is CASSFPRGTVYMNTEAFF. The chain is built from TRBV28 and TRBJ1-1, with 7 positions matching TRBD1. Germline V gives CDR1 MDHEN, CDR2 SYDVKM. Unmatched junction bases numbered 13, after V lost 3 bases and J lost 0 bases. The CDR3 has 18 residues. Drawing the rest from reference TRBV28 and TRBJ1-1, the complete variable domain is DVKVTQSSRYLVKRTGEKVFLECVQDMDHENMFWYRQDPGLGLRLIYFSYDVKMKEKGDIPEGYSVSREKKERFSLILESASTNQTSMYLCASSFPRGTVYMNTEAFFGQGTRLTVV.

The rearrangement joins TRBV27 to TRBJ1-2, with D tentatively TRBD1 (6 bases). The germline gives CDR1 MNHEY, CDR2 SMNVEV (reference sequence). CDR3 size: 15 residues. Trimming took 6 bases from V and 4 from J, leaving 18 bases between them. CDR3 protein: CASSLRPGVGYGYTF. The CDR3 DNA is TGTGCCAGCAGCCTACGCCCAGGGGTCGGCTATGGCTACACCTTC.